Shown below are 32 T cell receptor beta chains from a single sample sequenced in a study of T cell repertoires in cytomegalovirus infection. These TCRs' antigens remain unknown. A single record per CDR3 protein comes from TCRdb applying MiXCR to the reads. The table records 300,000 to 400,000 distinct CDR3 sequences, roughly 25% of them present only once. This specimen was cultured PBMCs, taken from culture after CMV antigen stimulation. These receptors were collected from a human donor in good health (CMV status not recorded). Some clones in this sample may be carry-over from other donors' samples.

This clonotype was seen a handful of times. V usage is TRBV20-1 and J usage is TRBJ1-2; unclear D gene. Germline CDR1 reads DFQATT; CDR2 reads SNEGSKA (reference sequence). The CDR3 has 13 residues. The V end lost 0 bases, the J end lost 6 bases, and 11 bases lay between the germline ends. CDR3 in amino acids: CSARDNWGDGYTF. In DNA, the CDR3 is TGCAGTGCTAGAGATAATTGGGGAGATGGCTACACCTTC.

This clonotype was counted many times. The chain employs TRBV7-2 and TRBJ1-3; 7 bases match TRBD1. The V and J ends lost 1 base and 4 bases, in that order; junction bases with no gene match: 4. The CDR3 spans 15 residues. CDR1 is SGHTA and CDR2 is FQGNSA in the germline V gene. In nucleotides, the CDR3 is TGTGCCAGCAGCTTAGAGGGGGCTAAAGGAAACACCATATATTTT. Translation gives CASSLEGAKGNTIYF.

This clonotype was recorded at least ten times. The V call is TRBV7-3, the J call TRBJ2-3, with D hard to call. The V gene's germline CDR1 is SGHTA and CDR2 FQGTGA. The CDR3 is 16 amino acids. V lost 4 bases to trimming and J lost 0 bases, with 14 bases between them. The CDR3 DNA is TGTGCCAGCAGCTCTCGGCAGCAAGCTAGCACAGATACGCAGTATTTT. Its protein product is CASSSRQQASTDTQYF.

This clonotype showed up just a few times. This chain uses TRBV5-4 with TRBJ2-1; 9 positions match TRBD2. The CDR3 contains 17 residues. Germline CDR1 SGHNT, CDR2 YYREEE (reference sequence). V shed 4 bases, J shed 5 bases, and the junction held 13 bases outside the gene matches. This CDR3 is CASSPLRGGRGHNEQFF. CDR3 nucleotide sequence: TGTGCCAGCAGCCCCCTCCGGGGCGGGAGGGGCCACAATGAGCAGTTCTTC.

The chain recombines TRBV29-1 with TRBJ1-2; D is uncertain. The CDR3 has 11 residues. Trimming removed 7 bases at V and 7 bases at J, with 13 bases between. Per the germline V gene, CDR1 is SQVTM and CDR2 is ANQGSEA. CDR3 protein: CSAGSGGGYTF. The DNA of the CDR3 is TGCAGCGCCGGTTCGGGTGGTGGCTACACCTTC.

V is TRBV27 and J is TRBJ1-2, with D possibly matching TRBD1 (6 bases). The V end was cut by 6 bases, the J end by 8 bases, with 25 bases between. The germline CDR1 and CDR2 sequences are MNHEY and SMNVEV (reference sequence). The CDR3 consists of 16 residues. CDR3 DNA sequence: TGTGCCAGCAGCCCGACAGACCTACCGGGGGCGCGGGGCTACACCTTC. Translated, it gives CASSPTDLPGARGYTF.

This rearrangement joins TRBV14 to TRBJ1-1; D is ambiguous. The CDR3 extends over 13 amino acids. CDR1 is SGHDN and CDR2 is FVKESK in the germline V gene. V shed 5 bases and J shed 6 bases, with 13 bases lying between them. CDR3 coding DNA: TGTGCCAGCAGCGACAAGCCGAGGTCTGAAGCTTTCTTT. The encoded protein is CASSDKPRSEAFF.

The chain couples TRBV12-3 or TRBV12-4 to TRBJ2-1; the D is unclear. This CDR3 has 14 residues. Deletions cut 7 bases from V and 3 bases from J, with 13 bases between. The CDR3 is CASTSRGIYNEQFF. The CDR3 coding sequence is TGTGCCAGCACCTCACGTGGGATCTACAATGAGCAGTTCTTC.

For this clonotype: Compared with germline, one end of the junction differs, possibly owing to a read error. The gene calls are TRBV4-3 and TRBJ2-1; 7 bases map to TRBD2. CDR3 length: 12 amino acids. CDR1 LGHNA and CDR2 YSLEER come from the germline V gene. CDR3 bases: TGCGCCACCAGCGGGACCTACAATGAGCAGTTCTTC. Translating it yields CATSGTYNEQFF.

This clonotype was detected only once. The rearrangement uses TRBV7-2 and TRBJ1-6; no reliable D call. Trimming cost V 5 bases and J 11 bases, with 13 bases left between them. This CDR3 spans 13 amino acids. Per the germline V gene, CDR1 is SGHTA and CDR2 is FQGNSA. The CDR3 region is CASSPRKRTPLHF. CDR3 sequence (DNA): TGTGCCAGCAGCCCTCGAAAGAGAACACCCCTCCACTTT.

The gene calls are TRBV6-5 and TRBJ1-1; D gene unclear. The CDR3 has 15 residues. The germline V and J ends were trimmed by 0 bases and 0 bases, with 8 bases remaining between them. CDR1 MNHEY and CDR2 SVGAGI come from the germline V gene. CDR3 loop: CASSYSSNMNTEAFF. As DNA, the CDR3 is TGTGCCAGCAGTTACTCGAGCAATATGAACACTGAAGCTTTCTTT.

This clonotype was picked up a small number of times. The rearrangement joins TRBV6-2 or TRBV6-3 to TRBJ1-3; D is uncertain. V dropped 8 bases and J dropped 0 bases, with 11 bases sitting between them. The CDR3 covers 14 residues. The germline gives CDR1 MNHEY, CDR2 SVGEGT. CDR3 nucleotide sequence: TGTGCCAGCCACCCGGCGGTCTCTGGAAACACCATATATTTT. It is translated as CASHPAVSGNTIYF.

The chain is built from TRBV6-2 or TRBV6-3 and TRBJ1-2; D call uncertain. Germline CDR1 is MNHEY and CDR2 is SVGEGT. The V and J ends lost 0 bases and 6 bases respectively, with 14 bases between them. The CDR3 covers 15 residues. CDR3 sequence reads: CASSYSTRGGDGYTF. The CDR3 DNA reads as TGTGCCAGCAGTTACTCGACCAGAGGAGGTGATGGCTACACCTTC.

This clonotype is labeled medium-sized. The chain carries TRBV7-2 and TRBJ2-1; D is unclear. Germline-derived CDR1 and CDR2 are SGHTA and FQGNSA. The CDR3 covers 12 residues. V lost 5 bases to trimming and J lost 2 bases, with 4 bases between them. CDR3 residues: CASSPAYNEQFF. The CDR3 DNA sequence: TGTGCCAGCAGCCCCGCCTACAATGAGCAGTTCTTC.

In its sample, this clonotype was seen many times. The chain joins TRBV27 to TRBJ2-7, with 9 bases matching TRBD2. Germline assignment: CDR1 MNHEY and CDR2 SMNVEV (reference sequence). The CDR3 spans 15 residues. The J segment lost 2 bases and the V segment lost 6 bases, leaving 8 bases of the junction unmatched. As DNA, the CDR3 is TGTGCCAGCAGCCCTGGGCTAGCGGGACCCTACGAGCAGTACTTC. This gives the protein CASSPGLAGPYEQYF.

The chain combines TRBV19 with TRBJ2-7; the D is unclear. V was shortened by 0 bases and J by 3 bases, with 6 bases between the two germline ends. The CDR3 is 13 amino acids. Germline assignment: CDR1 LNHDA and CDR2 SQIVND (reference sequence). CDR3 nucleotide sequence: TGTGCCAGTAGTATAGATACGGGCTACGAGCAGTACTTC. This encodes CASSIDTGYEQYF.

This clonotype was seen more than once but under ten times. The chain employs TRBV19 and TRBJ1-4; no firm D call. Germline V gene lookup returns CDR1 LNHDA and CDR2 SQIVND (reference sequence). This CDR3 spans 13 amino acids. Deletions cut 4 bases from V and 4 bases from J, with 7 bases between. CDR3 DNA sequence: TGTGCCAGTAGTAACATGATTAATGAAAAACTGTTTTTT. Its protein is CASSNMINEKLFF. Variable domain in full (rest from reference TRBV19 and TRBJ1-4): DGGITQSPKYLFRKEGQNVTLSCEQNLNHDAMYWYRQDPGQGLRLIYYSQIVNDFQKGDIAEGYSVSREKKESFPLTVTSAQKNPTAFYLCASSNMINEKLFFGSGTQLSVL.

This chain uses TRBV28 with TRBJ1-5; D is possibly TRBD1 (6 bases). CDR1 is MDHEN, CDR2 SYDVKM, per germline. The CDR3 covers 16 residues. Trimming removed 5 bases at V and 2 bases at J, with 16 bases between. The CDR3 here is CASSPVQGYGNQPQHF. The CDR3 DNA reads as TGTGCCAGCAGTCCCGTACAGGGCTATGGCAATCAGCCCCAGCATTTT.

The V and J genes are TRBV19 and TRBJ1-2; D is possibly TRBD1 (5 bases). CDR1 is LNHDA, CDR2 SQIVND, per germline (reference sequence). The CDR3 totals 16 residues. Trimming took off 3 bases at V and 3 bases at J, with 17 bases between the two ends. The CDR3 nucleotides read TGTGCCAGTAGTATTTGGGGCGAGGGGCCCTACTATGGCTACACCTTC. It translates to CASSIWGEGPYYGYTF.

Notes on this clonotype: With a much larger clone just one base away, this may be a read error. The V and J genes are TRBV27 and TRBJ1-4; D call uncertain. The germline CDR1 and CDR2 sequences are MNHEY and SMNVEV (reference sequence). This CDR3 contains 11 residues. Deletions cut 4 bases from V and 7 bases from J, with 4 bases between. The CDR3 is CASSYGEKLFF. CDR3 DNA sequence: TGTGCCAGCAGTTACGGTGAAAAACTGTTTTTT. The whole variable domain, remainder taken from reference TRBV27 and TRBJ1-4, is EAQVTQNPRYLITVTGKKLTVTCSQNMNHEYMSWYRQDPGLGLRQIYYSMNVEVTDKGDVPEGYKVSRKEKRNFPLILESPSPNQTSLYFCASSYGEKLFFGSGTQLSVL.

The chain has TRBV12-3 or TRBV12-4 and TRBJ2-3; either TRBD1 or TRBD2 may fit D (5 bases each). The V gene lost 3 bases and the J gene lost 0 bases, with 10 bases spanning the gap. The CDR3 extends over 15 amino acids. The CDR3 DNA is TGTGCCAGCAGTTTTTGGGACCCAAGCACAGATACGCAGTATTTT. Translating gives CASSFWDPSTDTQYF.

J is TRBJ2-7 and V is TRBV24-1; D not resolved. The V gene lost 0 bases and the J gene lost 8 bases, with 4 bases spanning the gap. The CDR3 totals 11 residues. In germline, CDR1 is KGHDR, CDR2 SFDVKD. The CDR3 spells CATSDLRKQYF. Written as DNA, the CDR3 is TGTGCCACCAGTGATTTGCGTAAGCAGTACTTC.

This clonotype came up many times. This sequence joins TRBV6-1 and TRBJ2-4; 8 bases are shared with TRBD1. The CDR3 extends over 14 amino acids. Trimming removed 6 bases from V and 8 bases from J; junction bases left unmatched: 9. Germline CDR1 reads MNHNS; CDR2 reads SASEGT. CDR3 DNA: TGTGCCAGCAGCCACCTGGACAGGGAGGACATTCAGTACTTC. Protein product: CASSHLDREDIQYF.

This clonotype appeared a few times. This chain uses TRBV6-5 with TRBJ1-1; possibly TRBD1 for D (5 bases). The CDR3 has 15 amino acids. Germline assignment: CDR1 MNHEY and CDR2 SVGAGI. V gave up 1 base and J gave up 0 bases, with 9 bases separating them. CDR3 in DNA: TGTGCCAGCAGTTACTGGGGCACTATGAACACTGAAGCTTTCTTT. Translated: CASSYWGTMNTEAFF.

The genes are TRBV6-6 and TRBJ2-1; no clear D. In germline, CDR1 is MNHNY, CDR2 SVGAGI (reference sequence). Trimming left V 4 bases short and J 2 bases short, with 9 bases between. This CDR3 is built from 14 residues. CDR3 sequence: CASSSSGTYNEQFF. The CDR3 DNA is TGTGCCAGCAGTTCCTCGGGCACCTACAATGAGCAGTTCTTC.

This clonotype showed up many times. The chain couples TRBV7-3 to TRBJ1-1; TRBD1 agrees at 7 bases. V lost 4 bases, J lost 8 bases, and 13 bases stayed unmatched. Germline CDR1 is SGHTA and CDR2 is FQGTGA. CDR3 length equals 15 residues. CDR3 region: CASSYSGTALVEAFF. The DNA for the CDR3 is TGTGCCAGCAGCTACAGTGGGACAGCCTTAGTAGAAGCTTTCTTT.

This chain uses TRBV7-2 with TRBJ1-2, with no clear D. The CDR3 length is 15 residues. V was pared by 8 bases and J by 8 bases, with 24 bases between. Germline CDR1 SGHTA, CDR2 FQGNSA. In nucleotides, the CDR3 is TGTGCCAGCGAAGCTTATTCCCGGGTAGCGGGGGGCTACACCTTC. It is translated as CASEAYSRVAGGYTF.

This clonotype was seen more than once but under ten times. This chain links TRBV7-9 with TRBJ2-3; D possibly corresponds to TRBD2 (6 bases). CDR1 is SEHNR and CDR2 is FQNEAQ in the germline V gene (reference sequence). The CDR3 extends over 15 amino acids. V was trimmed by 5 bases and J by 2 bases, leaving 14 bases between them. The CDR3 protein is CASSERAATTDTQYF. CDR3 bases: TGTGCCAGCAGCGAGCGGGCGGCAACCACAGATACGCAGTATTTT.

This chain's CDR3 is CASSFSTSGTGTQYF. The CDR3 DNA is TGTGCCAGCAGTTTTTCGACTAGCGGGACAGGGACCCAGTACTTC. V gene TRBV28 combines with J gene TRBJ2-5; 11 bases are shared with TRBD2. V dropped 3 bases and J dropped 7; count of bases not matched to a gene: 7. From germline, CDR1 is MDHEN and CDR2 SYDVKM. This CDR3 region has 15 residues.

The CDR3: CASSFFGTGFRTDTQYF. The CDR3 DNA reads as TGTGCCAGCAGCTTTTTCGGGACAGGGTTCCGCACAGATACGCAGTATTTT. The V call is TRBV7-2, the J call TRBJ2-3; the match to TRBD1 covers 9 bases. Germline V gene lookup returns CDR1 SGHTA and CDR2 FQGNSA. With 3 bases clipped from V and 1 base from J, the junction kept 8 bases outside the gene matches. The CDR3 consists of 17 residues. Combining the CDR3 with reference TRBV7-2 and TRBJ2-3 gives the whole variable domain GAGVSQSPSNKVTEKGKDVELRCDPISGHTALYWYRQSLGQGLEFLIYFQGNSAPDKSGLPSDRFSAERTGGSVSTLTIQRTQQEDSAVYLCASSFFGTGFRTDTQYFGPGTRLTVL.

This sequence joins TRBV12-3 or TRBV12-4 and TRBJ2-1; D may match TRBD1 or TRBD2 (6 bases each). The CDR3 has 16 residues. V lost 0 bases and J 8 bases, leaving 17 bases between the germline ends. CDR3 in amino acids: CASSLAGGNPYYEQFF. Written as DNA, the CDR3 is TGTGCCAGCAGTTTAGCGGGGGGCAACCCTTACTATGAGCAGTTCTTC.

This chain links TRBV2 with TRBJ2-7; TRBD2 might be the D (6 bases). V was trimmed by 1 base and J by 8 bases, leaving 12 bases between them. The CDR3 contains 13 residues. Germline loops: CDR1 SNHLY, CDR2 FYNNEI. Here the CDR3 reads CASSEVSGEKQYV. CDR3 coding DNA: TGTGCCAGCAGTGAAGTGTCGGGGGAAAAGCAGTACGTC.